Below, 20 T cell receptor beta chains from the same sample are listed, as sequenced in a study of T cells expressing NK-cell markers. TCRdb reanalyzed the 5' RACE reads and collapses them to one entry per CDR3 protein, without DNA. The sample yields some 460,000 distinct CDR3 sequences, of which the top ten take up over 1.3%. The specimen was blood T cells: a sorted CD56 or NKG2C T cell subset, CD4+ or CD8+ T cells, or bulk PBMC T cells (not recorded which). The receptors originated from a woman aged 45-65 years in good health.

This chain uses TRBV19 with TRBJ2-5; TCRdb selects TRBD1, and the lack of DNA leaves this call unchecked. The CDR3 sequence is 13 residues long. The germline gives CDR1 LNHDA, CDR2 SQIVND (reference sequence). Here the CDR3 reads CASRRTGQETQYF. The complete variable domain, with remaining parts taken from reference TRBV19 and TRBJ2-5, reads DGGITQSPKYLFRKEGQNVTLSCEQNLNHDAMYWYRQDPGQGLRLIYYSQIVNDFQKGDIAEGYSVSREKKESFPLTVTSAQKNPTAFYLCASRRTGQETQYFGPGTRLLVL.

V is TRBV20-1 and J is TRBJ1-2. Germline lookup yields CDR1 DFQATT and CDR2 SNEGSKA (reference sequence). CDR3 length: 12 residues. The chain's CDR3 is CSARRLNYGYTF.

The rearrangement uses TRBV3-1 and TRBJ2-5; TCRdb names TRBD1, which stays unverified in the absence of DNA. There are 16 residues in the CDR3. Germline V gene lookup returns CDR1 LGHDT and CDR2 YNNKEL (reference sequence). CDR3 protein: CASSQDFTGGTETQYF.

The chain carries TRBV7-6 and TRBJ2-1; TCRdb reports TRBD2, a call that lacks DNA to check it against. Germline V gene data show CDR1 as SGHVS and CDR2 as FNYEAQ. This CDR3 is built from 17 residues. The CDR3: CASSLGGGHGSYNEQFF.

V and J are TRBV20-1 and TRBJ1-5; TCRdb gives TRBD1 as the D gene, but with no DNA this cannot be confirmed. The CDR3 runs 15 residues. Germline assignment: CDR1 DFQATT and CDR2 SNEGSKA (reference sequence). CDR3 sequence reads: CSARSGAGGNQPQHF.

The CDR3 loop is CASSQDQVLAAKEKLFF. This rearrangement joins TRBV3-1 to TRBJ1-4. Germline lookup yields CDR1 LGHDT and CDR2 YNNKEL (reference sequence). CDR3 size: 17 residues. Full variable domain (remainder filled in from reference TRBV3-1 and TRBJ1-4): DTAVSQTPKYLVTQMGNDKSIKCEQNLGHDTMYWYKQDSKKFLKIMFSYNNKELIINETVPNRFSPKSPDKAHLNLHINSLELGDSAVYFCASSQDQVLAAKEKLFFGSGTQLSVL.

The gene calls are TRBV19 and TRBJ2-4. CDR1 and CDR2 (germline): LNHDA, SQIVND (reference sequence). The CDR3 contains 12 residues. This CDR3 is CASRGSKNIQYF.

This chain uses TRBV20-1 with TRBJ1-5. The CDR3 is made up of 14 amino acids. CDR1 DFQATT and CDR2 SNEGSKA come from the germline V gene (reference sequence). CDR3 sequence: CSASSTRVGQPQHF.

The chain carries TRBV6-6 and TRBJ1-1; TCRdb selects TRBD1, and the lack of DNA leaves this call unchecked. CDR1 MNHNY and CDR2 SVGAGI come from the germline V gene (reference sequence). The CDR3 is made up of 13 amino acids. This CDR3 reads CASSPAPGRGPFF.

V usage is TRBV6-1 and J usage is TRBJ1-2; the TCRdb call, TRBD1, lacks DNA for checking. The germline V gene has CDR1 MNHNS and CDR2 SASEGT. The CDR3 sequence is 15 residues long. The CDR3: CASSQVGTGQFGYTF.

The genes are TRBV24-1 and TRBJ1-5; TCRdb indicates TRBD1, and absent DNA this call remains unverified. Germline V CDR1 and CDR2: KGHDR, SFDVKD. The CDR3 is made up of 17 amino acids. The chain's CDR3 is CATSDARQGATYQPQHF.

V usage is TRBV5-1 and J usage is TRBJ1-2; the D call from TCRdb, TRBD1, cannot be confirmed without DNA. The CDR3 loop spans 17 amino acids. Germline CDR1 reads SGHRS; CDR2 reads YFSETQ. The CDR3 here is CASSLQGRGQDGYGYTF.

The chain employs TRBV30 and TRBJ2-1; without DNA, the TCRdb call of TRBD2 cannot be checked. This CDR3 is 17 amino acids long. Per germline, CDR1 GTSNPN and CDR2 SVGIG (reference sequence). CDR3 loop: CAWSVSRGLPSYNEQFF.

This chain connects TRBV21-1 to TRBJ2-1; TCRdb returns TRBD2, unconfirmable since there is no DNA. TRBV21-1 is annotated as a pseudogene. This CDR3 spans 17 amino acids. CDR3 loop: CASSKARIANHYNEQFF.

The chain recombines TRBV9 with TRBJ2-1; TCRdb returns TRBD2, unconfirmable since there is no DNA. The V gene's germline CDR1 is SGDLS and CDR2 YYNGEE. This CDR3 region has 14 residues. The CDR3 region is CASSLAAGKLEQFF.

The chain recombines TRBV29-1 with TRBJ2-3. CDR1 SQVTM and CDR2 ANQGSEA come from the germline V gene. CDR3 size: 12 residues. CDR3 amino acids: CSVEAGLDTQYF.

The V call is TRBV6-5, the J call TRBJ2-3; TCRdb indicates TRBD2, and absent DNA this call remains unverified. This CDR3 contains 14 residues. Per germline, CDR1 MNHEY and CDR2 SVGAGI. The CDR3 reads CASSFREASDTQYF.

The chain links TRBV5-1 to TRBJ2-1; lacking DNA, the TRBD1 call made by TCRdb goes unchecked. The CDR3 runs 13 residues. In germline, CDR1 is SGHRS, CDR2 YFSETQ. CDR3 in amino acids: CASTPGGGDEQFF. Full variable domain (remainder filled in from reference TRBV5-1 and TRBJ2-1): KAGVTQTPRYLIKTRGQQVTLSCSPISGHRSVSWYQQTPGQGLQFLFEYFSETQRNKGNFPGRFSGRQFSNSRSEMNVSTLELGDSALYLCASTPGGGDEQFFGPGTRLTVL.

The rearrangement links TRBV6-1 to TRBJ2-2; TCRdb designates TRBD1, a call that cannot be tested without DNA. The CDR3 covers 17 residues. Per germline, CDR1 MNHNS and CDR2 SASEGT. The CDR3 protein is CASSEAIGGIWTGELFF.

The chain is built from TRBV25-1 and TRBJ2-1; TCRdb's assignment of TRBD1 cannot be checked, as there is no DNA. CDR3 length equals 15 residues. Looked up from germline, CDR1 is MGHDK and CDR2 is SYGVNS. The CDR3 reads CASSKPGLGPNEQFF.